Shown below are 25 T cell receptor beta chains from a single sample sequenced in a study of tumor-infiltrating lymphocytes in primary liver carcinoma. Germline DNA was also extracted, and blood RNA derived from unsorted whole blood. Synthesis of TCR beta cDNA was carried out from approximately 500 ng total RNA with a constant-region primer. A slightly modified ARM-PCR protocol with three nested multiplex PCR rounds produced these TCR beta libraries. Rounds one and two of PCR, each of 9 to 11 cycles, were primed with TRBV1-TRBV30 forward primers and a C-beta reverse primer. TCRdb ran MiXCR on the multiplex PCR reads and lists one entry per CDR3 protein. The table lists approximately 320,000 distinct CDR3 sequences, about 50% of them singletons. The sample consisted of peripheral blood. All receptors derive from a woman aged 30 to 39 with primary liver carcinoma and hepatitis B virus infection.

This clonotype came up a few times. The CDR3: CASSWDGYYGYTF. CDR3 bases: TGCGCCAGCAGTTGGGACGGTTACTATGGCTACACCTTC. The chain carries TRBV5-1 and TRBJ1-2; D might be TRBD1 (5 bases). Between the trimmed V and J ends, which lost 5 bases and 3 bases, there was a span of 11 bases. CDR1 is SGHRS and CDR2 is YFSETQ in the germline V gene. CDR3 length: 13 residues. The full variable domain, completed using reference TRBV5-1 and TRBJ1-2, is KAGVTQTPRYLIKTRGQQVTLSCSPISGHRSVSWYQQTPGQGLQFLFEYFSETQRNKGNFPGRFSGRQFSNSRSEMNVSTLELGDSALYLCASSWDGYYGYTFGSGTRLTVV.

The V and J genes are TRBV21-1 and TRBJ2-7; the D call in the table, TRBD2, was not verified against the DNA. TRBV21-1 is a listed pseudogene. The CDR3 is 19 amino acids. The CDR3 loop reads CASSEPGLAGGPPSYEQYF. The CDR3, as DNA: TGTGCCAGCAGCGAACCGGGACTAGCGGGAGGGCCACCCTCCTACGAGCAGTACTTC.

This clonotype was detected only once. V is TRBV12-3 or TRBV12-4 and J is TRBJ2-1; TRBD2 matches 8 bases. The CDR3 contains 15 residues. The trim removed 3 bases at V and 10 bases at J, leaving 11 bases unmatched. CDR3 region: CASSFGRLALNEQFF. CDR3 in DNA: TGTGCCAGCAGTTTTGGGCGACTAGCGCTCAACGAGCAGTTCTTC.

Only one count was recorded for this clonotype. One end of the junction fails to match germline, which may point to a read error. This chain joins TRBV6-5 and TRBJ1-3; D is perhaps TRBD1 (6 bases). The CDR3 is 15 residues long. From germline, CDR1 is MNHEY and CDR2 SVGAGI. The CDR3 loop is CVSREIGGAGYTIYF. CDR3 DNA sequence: TGTGTCAGCAGGGAAATAGGGGGTGCTGGATACACCATATATTTT.

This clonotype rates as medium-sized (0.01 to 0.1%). CDR3 protein: CASSLGRNYPSYEQYF. Here the CDR3 DNA reads TGTGCCAGCAGCTTAGGGAGGAACTACCCCTCCTACGAGCAGTACTTC. The chain couples TRBV11-2 to TRBJ2-7; D possibly corresponds to TRBD2 (5 bases). Germline V gives CDR1 SGHAT, CDR2 FQNNGV. Trimming left V 1 base short and J 0 bases short, with 13 bases between. This CDR3 has 16 amino acids.

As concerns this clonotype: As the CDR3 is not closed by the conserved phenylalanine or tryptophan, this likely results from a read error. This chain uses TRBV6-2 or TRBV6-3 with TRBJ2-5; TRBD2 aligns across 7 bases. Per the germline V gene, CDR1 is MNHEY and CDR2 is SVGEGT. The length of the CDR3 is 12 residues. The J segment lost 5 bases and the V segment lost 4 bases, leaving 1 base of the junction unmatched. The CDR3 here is CASSFGGETQYL. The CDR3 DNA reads TGTGCCAGCAGTTTCGGGGGGGAGACCCAGTACCTC.

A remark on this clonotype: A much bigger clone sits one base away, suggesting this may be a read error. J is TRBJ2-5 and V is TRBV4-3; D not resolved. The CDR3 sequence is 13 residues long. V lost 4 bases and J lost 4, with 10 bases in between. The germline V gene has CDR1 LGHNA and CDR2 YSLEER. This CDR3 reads CASSLDLLETQYF. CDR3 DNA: TGCGCCAGCAGCCTGGACCTACTAGAGACCCAGTACTTC.

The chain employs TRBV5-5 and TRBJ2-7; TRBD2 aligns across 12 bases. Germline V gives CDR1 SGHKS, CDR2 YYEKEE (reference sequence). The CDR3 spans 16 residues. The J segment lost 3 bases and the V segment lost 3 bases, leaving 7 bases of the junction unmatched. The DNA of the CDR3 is TGTGCCAGCAGCTCGGTCCGGACTAGCGGGATCTACGAGCAGTACTTC. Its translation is CASSSVRTSGIYEQYF.

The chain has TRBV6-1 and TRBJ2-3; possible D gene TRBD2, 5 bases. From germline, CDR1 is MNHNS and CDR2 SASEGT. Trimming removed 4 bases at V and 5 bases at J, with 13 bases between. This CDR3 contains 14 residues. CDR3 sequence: CASSGGVWKDTQYF. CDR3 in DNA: TGTGCCAGCAGTGGGGGAGTTTGGAAAGATACGCAGTATTTT.

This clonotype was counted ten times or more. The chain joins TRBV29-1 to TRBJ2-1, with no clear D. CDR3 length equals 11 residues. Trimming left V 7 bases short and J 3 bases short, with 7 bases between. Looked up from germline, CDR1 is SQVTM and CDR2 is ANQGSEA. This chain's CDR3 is CSGLNYNEQFF. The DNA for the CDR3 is TGCAGCGGCCTCAACTACAATGAGCAGTTCTTC.

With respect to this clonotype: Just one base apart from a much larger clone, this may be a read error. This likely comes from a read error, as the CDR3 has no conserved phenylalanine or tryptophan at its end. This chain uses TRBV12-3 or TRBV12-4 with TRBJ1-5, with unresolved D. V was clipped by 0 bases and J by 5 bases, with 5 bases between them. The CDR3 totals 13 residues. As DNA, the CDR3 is TGTGCCAGCAGTTTAGCCCGGGATCAGCCCCAGCATTAT. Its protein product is CASSLARDQPQHY.

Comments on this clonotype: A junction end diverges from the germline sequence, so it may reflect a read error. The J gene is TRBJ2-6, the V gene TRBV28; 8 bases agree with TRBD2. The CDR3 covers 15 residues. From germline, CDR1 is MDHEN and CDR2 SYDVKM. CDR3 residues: CASSLVARGANALTF. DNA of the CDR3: TGTGCCAGCAGTTTAGTGGCGCGGGGGGCCAACGCCCTGACTTTC.

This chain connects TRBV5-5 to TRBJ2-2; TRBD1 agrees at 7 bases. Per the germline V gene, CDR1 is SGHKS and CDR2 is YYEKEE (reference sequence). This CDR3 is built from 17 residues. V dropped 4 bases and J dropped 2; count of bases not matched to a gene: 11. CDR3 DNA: TGTGCCAGCAGCACATACCGGGACAGTTATAACACCGGGGAGCTGTTTTTT. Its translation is CASSTYRDSYNTGELFF.

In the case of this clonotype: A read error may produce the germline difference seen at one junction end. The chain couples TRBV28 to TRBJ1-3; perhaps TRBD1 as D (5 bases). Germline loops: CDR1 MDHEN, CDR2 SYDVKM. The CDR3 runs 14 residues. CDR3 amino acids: CASSFRGTGSTIYF. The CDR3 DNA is TGTGCCAGCAGTTTCCGGGGCACCGGAAGCACCATATATTTT. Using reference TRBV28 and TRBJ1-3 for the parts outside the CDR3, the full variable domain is DVKVTQSSRYLVKRTGEKVFLECVQDMDHENMFWYRQDPGLGLRLIYFSYDVKMKEKGDIPEGYSVSREKKERFSLILESASTNQTSMYLCASSFRGTGSTIYFGEGSWLTVV.

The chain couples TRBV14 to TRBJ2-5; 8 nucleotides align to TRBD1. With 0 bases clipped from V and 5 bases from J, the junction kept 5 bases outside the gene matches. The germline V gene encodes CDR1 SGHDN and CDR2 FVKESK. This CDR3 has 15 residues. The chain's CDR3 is CASSQDRTGHETQYF. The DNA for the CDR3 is TGTGCCAGCAGCCAAGATCGGACAGGGCACGAGACCCAGTACTTC.

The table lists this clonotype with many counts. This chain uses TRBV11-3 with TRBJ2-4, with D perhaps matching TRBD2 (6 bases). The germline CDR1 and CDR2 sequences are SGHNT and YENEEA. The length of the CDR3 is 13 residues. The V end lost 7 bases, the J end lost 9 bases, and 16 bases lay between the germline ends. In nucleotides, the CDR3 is TGTGCCAGCACCGGAGTGGGGGGAGGCATTCAGTACTTC. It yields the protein CASTGVGGGIQYF.

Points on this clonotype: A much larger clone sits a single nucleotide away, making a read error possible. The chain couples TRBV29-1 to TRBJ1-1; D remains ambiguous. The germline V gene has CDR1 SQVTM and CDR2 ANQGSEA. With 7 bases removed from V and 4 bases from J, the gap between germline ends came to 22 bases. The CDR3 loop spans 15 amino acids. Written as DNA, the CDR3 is TGCAGCGCGATACCGGGCCGGCAGTTTGGCACTGAAGCTTTCTTT. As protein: CSAIPGRQFGTEAFF.

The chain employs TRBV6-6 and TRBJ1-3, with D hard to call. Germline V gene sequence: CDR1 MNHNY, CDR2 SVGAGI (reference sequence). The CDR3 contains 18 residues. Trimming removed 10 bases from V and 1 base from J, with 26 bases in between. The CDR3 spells CANGYSGQDGESGNTIYF. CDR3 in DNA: TGTGCCAACGGTTACTCCGGCCAGGATGGGGAATCTGGAAACACCATATATTTT.

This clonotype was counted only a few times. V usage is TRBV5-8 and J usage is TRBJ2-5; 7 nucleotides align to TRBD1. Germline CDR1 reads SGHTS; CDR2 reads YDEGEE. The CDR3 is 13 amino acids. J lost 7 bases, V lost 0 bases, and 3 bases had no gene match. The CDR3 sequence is CASSLDRGATQYF. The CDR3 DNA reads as TGTGCCAGCAGCTTGGACAGGGGTGCGACCCAGTACTTC.

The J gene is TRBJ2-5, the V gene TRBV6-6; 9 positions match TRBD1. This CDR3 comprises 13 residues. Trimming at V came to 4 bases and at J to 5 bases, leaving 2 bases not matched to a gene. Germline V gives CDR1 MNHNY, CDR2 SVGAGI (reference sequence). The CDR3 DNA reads TGTGCCAGCAGTTTTGGGACAGGGGAGACCCAGTACTTC. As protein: CASSFGTGETQYF.

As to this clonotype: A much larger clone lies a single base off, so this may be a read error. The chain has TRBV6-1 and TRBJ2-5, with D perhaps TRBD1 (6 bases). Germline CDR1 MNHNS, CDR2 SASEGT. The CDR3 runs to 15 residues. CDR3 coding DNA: TGTGCCAGCTGTGATGTCAGGGGCCTGGTAGAGACCCAGTACTTC. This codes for CASCDVRGLVETQYF.

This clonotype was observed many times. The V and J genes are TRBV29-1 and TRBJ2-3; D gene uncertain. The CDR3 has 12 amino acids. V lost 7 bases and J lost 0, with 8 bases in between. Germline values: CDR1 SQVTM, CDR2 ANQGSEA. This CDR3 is CSGRASTDTQYF. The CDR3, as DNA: TGCAGCGGGCGTGCCAGCACAGATACGCAGTATTTT.

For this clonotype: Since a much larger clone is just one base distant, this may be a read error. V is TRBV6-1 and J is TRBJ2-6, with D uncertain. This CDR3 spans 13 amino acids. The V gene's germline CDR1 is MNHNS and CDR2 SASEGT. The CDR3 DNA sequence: TGTGCCAGCACGCACTCTGGGGACAACGTCCTGACTTTC. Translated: CASTHSGDNVLTF.

CDR3 loop: CASSFAGVNTEAFF. Here the CDR3 DNA reads TGTGCCAGCAGTTTCGCAGGGGTGAACACTGAAGCTTTCTTT. This chain uses TRBV12-3 or TRBV12-4 with TRBJ1-1, with D tentatively TRBD1 (6 bases). The CDR3 has 14 residues. Trimming took 3 bases from V and 0 from J, leaving 8 bases between them.

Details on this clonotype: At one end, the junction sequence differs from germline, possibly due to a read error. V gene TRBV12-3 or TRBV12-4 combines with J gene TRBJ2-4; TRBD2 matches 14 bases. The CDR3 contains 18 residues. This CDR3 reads CASGTGLAGGQAKIIQYF. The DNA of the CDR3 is TGTGCCAGCGGAACCGGACTAGCGGGAGGACAAGCCAAAATCATTCAGTACTTC.